What follows are 5 T cell receptor beta chains derived from one specimen sequenced in a study of technical replicates of blood from a handful of donors. Data came from immunoSEQ multiplex PCR; TCRdb stores just in-frame clones and leaves some out. The table includes tens of thousands of clones, 91% detected once. Sequenced material: T cells isolated from PBMCs. Source of these receptors: a human donor in good health. Some clones in this sample may be carry-over from other donors' samples.

This sequence joins TRBV6-1 and TRBJ2-5, with TRBD2 identical over 13 bases. V trimming: 5 bases; J trimming: 5 bases; junction bases outside the gene matches: 5. Per the germline V gene, CDR1 is MNHNS and CDR2 is SASEGT. This CDR3 spans 15 amino acids. DNA of the CDR3: TGTGCCAGCAGTACCGGGACTAGCGGGACGGAGACCCAGTACTTC. As protein: CASSTGTSGTETQYF.

Here the CDR3 DNA reads TGCGCCAGCAGCTTTGTTTCATCAGGGATCAATGAGCAGTTCTTC. It is translated as CASSFVSSGINEQFF. This chain links TRBV5-1 with TRBJ2-1, with TRBD1 as a possible D gene (5 bases). The CDR3 totals 15 residues. Trimming removed 2 bases at V and 6 bases at J, with 15 bases between. Germline assignment: CDR1 SGHRS and CDR2 YFSETQ.

V and J are TRBV28 and TRBJ1-1, with D unresolved. V gave up 3 bases and J gave up 2 bases, with 4 bases separating them. CDR3 length equals 12 residues. The germline V gene has CDR1 MDHEN and CDR2 SYDVKM. CDR3 residues: CASSFSNTEAFF. DNA for the CDR3: TGTGCCAGCAGTTTTTCAAACACTGAAGCTTTCTTT.

The chain links TRBV30 to TRBJ1-5; D is possibly TRBD1 (5 bases). Germline CDR1 GTSNPN, CDR2 SVGIG (reference sequence). CDR3 length: 12 amino acids. V was pared by 5 bases and J by 4 bases, with 9 bases between. The CDR3 nucleotides read TGTGCCTGGGATAACAGGAATCAGCCCCAGCATTTT. Its translation is CAWDNRNQPQHF. The full variable domain, in which reference TRBV30 and TRBJ1-5 provide the parts outside the CDR3, is SQTIHQWPATLVQPVGSPLSLECTVEGTSNPNLYWYRQAAGRGLQLLFYSVGIGQISSEVPQNLSASRPQDRQFILSSKKLLLSDSGFYLCAWDNRNQPQHFGDGTRLSIL.

The rearrangement links TRBV7-2 to TRBJ2-2; TRBD1 matches at 10 bases. V trimming: 6 bases; J trimming: 5 bases; junction bases outside the gene matches: 6. The CDR3 runs 15 residues. Germline loops: CDR1 SGHTA, CDR2 FQGNSA. The CDR3 region is CASSPGTGATGELFF. The CDR3 DNA sequence: TGTGCCAGCAGTCCCGGGACAGGGGCGACCGGGGAGCTGTTTTTT.